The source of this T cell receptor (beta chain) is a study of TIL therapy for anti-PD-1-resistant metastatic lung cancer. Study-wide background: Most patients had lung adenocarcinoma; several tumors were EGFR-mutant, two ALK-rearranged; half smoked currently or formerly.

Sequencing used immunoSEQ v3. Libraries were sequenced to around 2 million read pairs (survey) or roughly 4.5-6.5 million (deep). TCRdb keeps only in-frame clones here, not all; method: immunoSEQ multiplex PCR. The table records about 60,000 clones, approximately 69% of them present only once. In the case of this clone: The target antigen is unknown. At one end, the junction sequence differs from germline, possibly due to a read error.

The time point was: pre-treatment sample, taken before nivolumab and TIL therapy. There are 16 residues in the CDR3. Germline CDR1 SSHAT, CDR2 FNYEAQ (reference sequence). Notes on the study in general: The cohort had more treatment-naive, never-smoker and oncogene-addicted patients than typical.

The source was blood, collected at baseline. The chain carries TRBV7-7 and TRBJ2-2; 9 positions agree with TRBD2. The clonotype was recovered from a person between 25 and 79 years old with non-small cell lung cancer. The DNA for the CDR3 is TGTGCTAGCAGCGCCCTAGCGGGGTCGAACACCGGGGAGCTGTTTTTT. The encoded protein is CASSALAGSNTGELFF. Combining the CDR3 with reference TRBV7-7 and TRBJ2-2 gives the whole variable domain GAGVSQSPRYKVTKRGQDVTLRCDPISSHATLYWYQQALGQGPEFLTYFNYEAQPDKSGLPSDRFSAERPEGSISTLTIQRTEQRDSAMYRCASSALAGSNTGELFFGEGSRLTVL.